This entry features one T cell receptor (beta chain) sequence. There are many counts of this clonotype. This receptor's antigen is unknown. Per-nucleotide qualities are absent, and no much larger clonotype sits a single base away. The sample comes from a study of T cells in Graves' hyperthyroidism and ophthalmopathy (dated by TCRdb to about 2019). In the study overall: A discovery cohort of about a hundred patients, roughly 40 with Graves' ophthalmopathy and 55 to 60 with stable Graves' hyperthyroidism, was used to find distinguishing TCR V-J signatures. The paper reports TCR Vbeta CDR3 sequencing of fewer than 150 peripheral blood samples: some 41 ophthalmopathy, over 70 hyperthyroidism and 17 progressor patients. After blood sampling, hyperthyroidism patients were treated with methimazole at a starting dose of 30 mg daily, and ophthalmopathy patients were treated with high-dose intravenous methylprednisolone. Thyroid tissue and blood T-cell repertoires from six Graves' hyperthyroidism patients were also compared in the study. An independent validation cohort of under 20 hyperthyroidism patients and 17 patients who later progressed to ophthalmopathy tested prospective prediction of ophthalmopathy. For training and testing, the approximately 92 patients in the discovery cohort were randomly divided in a 7:3 ratio.

The TCR beta CDR3 regions were amplified from RNA transcripts. The TCR CDR3 was subjected to a first round of RT-PCR using the HTBI primer set and the Qiagen OneStep RT-PCR kit. The libraries were constructed in a second round of multiplex PCR and then size-selected and purified. Paired-end sequencing of the libraries was performed with 100 bp reads on an Illumina HiSeq2000. Processing in the source paper ran as follows. Raw data were processed with SOAPnuke, discarding reads with adapters, uncalled bases, mean Phred below 15, or no exact constant-primer or identifier match. High-quality paired reads were merged with COPE v1.2.5, and unique nucleotide sequences were defined as clonotypes. MiTCR v1.1 was used to align the clonotypes against IMGT TRBV, TRBD and TRBJ reference segments. The analysis included only V-J combinations with a frequency above 0.0001, which together covered approximately 99% of the repertoires. The TCS score was defined as F50 (clonal expansion) divided by E x V (chaos), with BLOSUM62-based TCRdist calculated between CDR3 peptides within each V-J. Welch's t-statistics and random forest reduced 500 to 650 V-J features to 10 to 15, which were used in a naive Bayes classifier (R e1071). Thyroid-blood repertoire similarity was quantified with the Morisita-Horn index. TCRdb passed the public sequencing reads through fastp at Q25 and MiXCR, retaining productive beta sequences. Identical CDR3 protein sequences are pooled into one entry, listed with their most common genes and DNA. The V and J calls, along with clone size, are taken from TCRdb and not from the paper's own processing. The sample profile shows roughly 500,000 distinct CDR3 sequences; around 46% of them were found once. Of the sample, around 17% is held by the ten largest clones.

Paper-wide results and their limitations: No statistical method was used to fix the sample size in advance, and group allocation was not hidden from the investigators. A 13 V-J signature model separated ophthalmopathy from stable hyperthyroidism, with 87.88% sensitivity and 81.08% specificity in cross-validation and 80%/75% in testing. In validation, the model predicted progression to ophthalmopathy a median of about 5.9 months before onset, with roughly 71% sensitivity and just under 75% specificity. Most expanded thyroid clonotypes (frequency above 0.001) were also found in blood, which suggests that blood repertoires may mirror thyroid immune responses.

Any patient with an uncontrolled infection, another autoimmune disease, pregnancy or lactation was excluded. Diagnoses were based on clinical symptoms, serum thyroxine and TRAb, thyroid ultrasound and orbital computed tomography. Trizol reagent was used to extract total RNA, and RNA quality was then checked on an Agilent 2100 Bioanalyzer. Sequenced input: peripheral blood or thyroid tissue (not recorded which). The sequence came from an adult woman with Graves' disease, either hyperthyroidism or ophthalmopathy (not recorded which).

The sequenced DNA: TGCAGTGCCTCGTGGGGGAATCAGCCCCAGCATTTT. Translated, this is CSASWGNQPQHF. The V gene is TRBV20-1 and the J gene is TRBJ1-5; TRBD1 could be the D gene, as 5 bases match. V loses 6 bases, J loses 4 bases, and the germline ends lie 10 bases apart. There are 12 amino acids in the CDR3, from cysteine to phenylalanine inclusive. Of all the DNA, just the CDR3 is kept, 36 bases in frame from base 1. The germline V gene encodes CDR1 DFQATT and CDR2 SNEGSKA (reference sequence).